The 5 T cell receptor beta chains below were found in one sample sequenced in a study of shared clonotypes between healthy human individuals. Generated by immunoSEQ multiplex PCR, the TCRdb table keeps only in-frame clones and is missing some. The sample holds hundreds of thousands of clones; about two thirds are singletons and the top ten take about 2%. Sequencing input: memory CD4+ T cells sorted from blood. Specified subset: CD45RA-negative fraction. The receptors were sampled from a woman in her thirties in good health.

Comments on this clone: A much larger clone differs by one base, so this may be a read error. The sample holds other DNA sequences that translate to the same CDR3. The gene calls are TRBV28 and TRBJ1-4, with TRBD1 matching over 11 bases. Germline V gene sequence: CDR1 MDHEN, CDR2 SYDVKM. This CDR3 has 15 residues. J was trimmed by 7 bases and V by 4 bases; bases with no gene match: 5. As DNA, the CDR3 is TGTGCCAGCAGTTCGCCCGGGACAGGGGGTGAAAAACTGTTTTTT. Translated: CASSSPGTGGEKLFF. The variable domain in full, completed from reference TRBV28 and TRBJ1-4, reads DVKVTQSSRYLVKRTGEKVFLECVQDMDHENMFWYRQDPGLGLRLIYFSYDVKMKEKGDIPEGYSVSREKKERFSLILESASTNQTSMYLCASSSPGTGGEKLFFGSGTQLSVL.

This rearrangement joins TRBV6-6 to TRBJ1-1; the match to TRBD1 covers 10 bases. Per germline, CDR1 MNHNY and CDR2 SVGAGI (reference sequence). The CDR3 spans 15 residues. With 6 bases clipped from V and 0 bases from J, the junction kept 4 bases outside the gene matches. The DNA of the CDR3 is TGTGCCAGCAGCTATGGGACAGGGGTGAACACTGAAGCTTTCTTT. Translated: CASSYGTGVNTEAFF.

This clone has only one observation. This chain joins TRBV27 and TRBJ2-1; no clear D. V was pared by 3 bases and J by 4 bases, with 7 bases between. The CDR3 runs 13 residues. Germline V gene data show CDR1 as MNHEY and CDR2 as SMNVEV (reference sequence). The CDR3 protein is CASSFSRYNEQFF. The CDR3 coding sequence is TGTGCCAGCAGTTTTTCCCGGTACAATGAGCAGTTCTTC.

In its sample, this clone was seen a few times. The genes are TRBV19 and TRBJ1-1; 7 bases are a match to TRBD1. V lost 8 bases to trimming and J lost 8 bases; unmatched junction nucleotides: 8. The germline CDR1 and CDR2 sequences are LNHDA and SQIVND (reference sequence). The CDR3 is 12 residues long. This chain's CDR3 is CASRLSRGEAFF. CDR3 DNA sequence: TGTGCCAGTCGCCTTAGCAGGGGGGAAGCTTTCTTT. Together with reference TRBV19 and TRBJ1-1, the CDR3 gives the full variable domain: DGGITQSPKYLFRKEGQNVTLSCEQNLNHDAMYWYRQDPGQGLRLIYYSQIVNDFQKGDIAEGYSVSREKKESFPLTVTSAQKNPTAFYLCASRLSRGEAFFGQGTRLTVV.

CDR3 DNA sequence: TGTGCCAGCAGCGGGGCGGACACAGATACGCAGTATTTT. Its protein product is CASSGADTDTQYF. This chain uses TRBV9 with TRBJ2-3; D call uncertain. Germline CDR1 is SGDLS and CDR2 is YYNGEE. With 3 bases removed from V and 2 bases from J, the gap between germline ends came to 7 bases. This CDR3 contains 13 residues.